The 8 T cell receptor beta chains below all came from one sample that was sequenced in a study of OX40 agonist ivuxolimab in advanced cancers. TCRdb keeps only in-frame clones here, not all; method: immunoSEQ multiplex PCR. Of tens of thousands of clones listed, just over 90% were seen once; the top ten hold roughly 0.4%. Source: CD4+ or CD8+ T cells sorted from blood, taken in a trial of the OX40 agonist ivuxolimab. Receptors were obtained from an adult with an advanced solid tumor such as melanoma, head and neck, liver or kidney cancer.

J is TRBJ2-3 and V is TRBV7-2, with D perhaps TRBD2 (6 bases). The ends were cut back, 5 bases at V and 3 bases at J, with 9 bases in the middle. This CDR3 comprises 13 residues. CDR1 SGHTA and CDR2 FQGNSA come from the germline V gene. The DNA of the CDR3 is TGTGCCAGCAGCCCGACTAGGACAGATACGCAGTATTTT. Protein sequence: CASSPTRTDTQYF.

The V call is TRBV19, the J call TRBJ2-5; the match to TRBD2 covers 9 bases. The length of the CDR3 is 16 residues. Per the germline V gene, CDR1 is LNHDA and CDR2 is SQIVND (reference sequence). V gave up 5 bases and J gave up 0 bases; unmatched junction bases: 7. In DNA form, the CDR3 reads TGTGCCAGTAGTCCCCGTTTAGCGGGAGACCAAGAGACCCAGTACTTC. This translates into CASSPRLAGDQETQYF.

The V gene is TRBV10-1, the J gene TRBJ1-5; D unresolved. V dropped 3 bases and J dropped 7 bases, with 10 bases sitting between them. Germline lookup yields CDR1 WNHNN and CDR2 SYGVQD (reference sequence). CDR3 length equals 13 residues. The CDR3 sequence is CASSEQGQQPQHF. As DNA, the CDR3 is TGCGCCAGCAGTGAACAAGGTCAGCAGCCCCAGCATTTT.

This chain links TRBV28 with TRBJ1-4, with D unresolved. Germline V gives CDR1 MDHEN, CDR2 SYDVKM. The CDR3 sequence is 15 residues long. The V gene lost 8 bases and the J gene lost 8 bases, with 21 bases spanning the gap. Written as DNA, the CDR3 is TGTGCCAGCTCTGCTCAAGCCCGGGAGTGGGAAAAACTGTTTTTT. This translates into CASSAQAREWEKLFF.

The V call is TRBV11-2, the J call TRBJ2-5; 15 bases agree with TRBD2. The junction had 3 bases not matched to a gene; V was cut back by 5 bases and J by 2 bases. Germline V gene sequence: CDR1 SGHAT, CDR2 FQNNGV. The CDR3 spans 16 residues. The CDR3 DNA reads TGTGCCAGCAGCCAGGGACTAGCGGGGGGACAAGAGACCCAGTACTTC. This translates into CASSQGLAGGQETQYF.

The CDR3: CASSLDDRAYGYTF. CDR3 in DNA: TGTGCCAGCAGCTTAGACGACAGGGCCTATGGCTACACCTTC. This sequence joins TRBV7-9 and TRBJ1-2; 7 bases are a match to TRBD1. J was trimmed by 4 bases and V by 1 base; bases with no gene match: 3. The CDR3 runs 14 residues. CDR1 is SEHNR and CDR2 is FQNEAQ in the germline V gene (reference sequence).

The chain couples TRBV11-3 to TRBJ2-5; 8 bases line up with TRBD1. Germline-derived CDR1 and CDR2 are SGHNT and YENEEA. This CDR3 contains 17 residues. V lost 0 bases to trimming and J lost 4 bases; unmatched junction nucleotides: 10. The CDR3 reads CASSLDGGQGVIETQYF. The CDR3 region has the DNA TGTGCCAGCAGCTTAGATGGAGGACAGGGTGTGATAGAGACCCAGTACTTC.

The genes are TRBV28 and TRBJ1-2, with 8 bases that match TRBD1. Trimming removed 3 bases from V and 2 bases from J; junction bases left unmatched: 11. Germline V gives CDR1 MDHEN, CDR2 SYDVKM. The CDR3 has 17 residues. CDR3 DNA sequence: TGTGCCAGCAGTTTGGGTGACGCCAGGGGGCGGAACTATGGCTACACCTTC. Its protein product is CASSLGDARGRNYGYTF.